The 10 T cell receptor beta chains below come from one sample, sequenced in a study of tumor and adjacent non-tumor tissue in lung cancer. No cell sorting was done before RNA was extracted from the tissue. Three rounds of nested PCR, following a modified ARM-PCR protocol, produced the TCRbeta library. A single record per CDR3 protein comes from TCRdb applying MiXCR to the multiplex PCR reads. The sample shows approximately 79,000 distinct CDR3 sequences, roughly 72% of them seen only once. The sample was lung tumor tissue. Receptors originate from a middle-aged woman with non-small cell lung cancer.

In regard to this clonotype: Mismatch with germline at one junction end may stem from a read error. J is TRBJ1-5 and V is TRBV7-8, with TRBD1 as a possible D gene (5 bases). This CDR3 is built from 14 residues. CDR1 is SGHVS, CDR2 FQNEAQ, per germline. The CDR3 loop is CASSPSGSNLPQHF. CDR3 bases: TGTGCCAGCAGCCCATCAGGGTCTAATCTGCCCCAGCATTTT. The full variable domain, completed using reference TRBV7-8 and TRBJ1-5, is GAGVSQSPRYKVAKRGQDVALRCDPISGHVSLFWYQQALGQGPEFLTYFQNEAQLDKSGLPSDRFFAERPEGSVSTLKIQRTQQEDSAVYLCASSPSGSNLPQHFGDGTRLSIL.

The gene calls are TRBV20-1 and TRBJ2-1; a possible D gene is TRBD2 (6 bases). The length of the CDR3 is 14 residues. The V and J ends lost 2 bases and 6 bases respectively, with 14 bases between them. Germline V lookup: CDR1 DFQATT, CDR2 SNEGSKA (reference sequence). The CDR3 here is CSARLGGIGNEQFF. DNA for the CDR3: TGCAGTGCTAGACTCGGCGGGATAGGCAATGAGCAGTTCTTC.

Comments on this clonotype: At one end the junction does not follow the germline gene, possibly because of a read error. V usage is TRBV11-2 and J usage is TRBJ2-6; D may be TRBD1 (5 bases). The CDR3 has 15 amino acids. Germline V gene sequence: CDR1 SGHAT, CDR2 FQNNGV. The CDR3 nucleotides are TGTGTCAGCAGTTTAGAGGCCTCTGGGGCCAACGTCCTAACTTTC. It translates to CVSSLEASGANVLTF.

A note on this clonotype: Being one base from a much bigger clone, this may be a read error. The chain recombines TRBV24-1 with TRBJ2-1, with no clear D. Germline CDR1 reads KGHDR; CDR2 reads SFDVKD. This CDR3 is 15 amino acids long. The CDR3 sequence: CAASDPQIGYNEQFF. The CDR3 nucleotides read TGTGCCGCCAGTGATCCCCAGATTGGCTACAATGAGCAGTTCTTC.

Points on this clonotype: A much larger clone lies a single base off, so this may be a read error. The chain has TRBV30 and TRBJ2-2; TRBD1 agrees at 10 bases. Germline values: CDR1 GTSNPN, CDR2 SVGIG (reference sequence). The CDR3 extends over 15 amino acids. V dropped 3 bases and J dropped 7; count of bases not matched to a gene: 8. The CDR3 spells CAWSRDRGHIGELFF. The CDR3 coding sequence is TGTGCCTGGAGCCGCGACAGGGGGCACATCGGGGAGCTGTTTTTT.

On this clonotype: One end of the junction varies from germline; a read error may be responsible. The genes are TRBV6-5 and TRBJ1-4; D is undetermined. The CDR3 has 14 residues. Germline values: CDR1 MNHEY, CDR2 SVGAGI. The chain's CDR3 is CASSWARTEEKLFF. The CDR3 DNA is TGTGCCAGTAGTTGGGCCCGCACGGAGGAAAAACTGTTTTTT.

This chain joins TRBV6-5 and TRBJ2-2, with D possibly matching TRBD1 (5 bases). CDR3 length equals 13 residues. Germline assignment: CDR1 MNHEY and CDR2 SVGAGI. V was shortened by 2 bases and J by 6 bases, with 7 bases between the two germline ends. For the CDR3, the DNA is TGTGCCAGCAGTTACATGACAGCCGGGGAGCTGTTTTTT. Translated, it gives CASSYMTAGELFF.

This clonotype appeared a few times. One end of the junction is discordant with germline, which a read error may explain. The rearrangement joins TRBV5-6 to TRBJ2-3; unclear D gene. The CDR3 sequence is 15 residues long. The germline V gene has CDR1 SGHDT and CDR2 YYEEEE. The CDR3 loop is CASNLGILSTDTQYF. CDR3 nucleotide sequence: TGTGCCAGCAACTTGGGTATCCTTAGTACAGATACGCAGTATTTT.

V gene TRBV7-3 combines with J gene TRBJ2-5; D is tentatively TRBD1 or TRBD2 (7 bases each). This CDR3 spans 17 amino acids. Trimming cost V 5 bases and J 6 bases, with 25 bases left between them. Germline-derived CDR1 and CDR2 are SGHTA and FQGTGA. The CDR3 loop is CASSPLGGGRERKTQYF. The CDR3 nucleotides are TGTGCCAGCAGCCCCTTGGGAGGGGGCAGGGAGAGAAAGACCCAGTACTTC.

With regard to this clonotype: At one end the junction does not follow the germline gene, possibly because of a read error. The J gene is TRBJ2-7, the V gene TRBV11-2; D not resolved. The germline CDR1 and CDR2 sequences are SGHAT and FQNNGV. This CDR3 has 15 amino acids. The CDR3 bases are TGTGCCAGCATCTTAGATCCTCAGAGGTCCTACGAGCATTACTTC. Translation gives CASILDPQRSYEHYF.